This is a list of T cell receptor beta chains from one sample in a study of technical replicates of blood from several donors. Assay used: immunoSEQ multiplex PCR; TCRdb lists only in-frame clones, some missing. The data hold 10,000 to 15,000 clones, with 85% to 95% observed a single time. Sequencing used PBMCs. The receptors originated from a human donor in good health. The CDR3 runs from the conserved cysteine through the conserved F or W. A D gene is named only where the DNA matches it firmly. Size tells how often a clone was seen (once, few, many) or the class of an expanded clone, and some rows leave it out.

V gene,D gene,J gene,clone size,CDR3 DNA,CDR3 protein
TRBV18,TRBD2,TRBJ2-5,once,TGTGCCAGCTCACCAGATCGGTGGGAGGGAGAGACCCAGTACTTC,CASSPDRWEGETQYF
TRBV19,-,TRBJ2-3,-,TGTGCCAGTAGTCGAGGGAGTGGCGCAGATACGCAGTATTTT,CASSRGSGADTQYF
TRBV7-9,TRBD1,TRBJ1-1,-,TGTGCCAGCAGTATGACAGGGAGTGGGACTGAAGCTTTCTTT,CASSMTGSGTEAFF
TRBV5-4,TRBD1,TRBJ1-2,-,TGTGCCAGCAGCCGGGACAGTGTCTATGGCTACACCTTC,CASSRDSVYGYTF
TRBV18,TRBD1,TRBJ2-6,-,TGTGCCAGCTCACCCTACCGAGGACAGGACACGACTTTC,CASSPYRGQDTTF
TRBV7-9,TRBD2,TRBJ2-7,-,TGTGCCAGCAGCTTAGTGGCTAGCGGGAGATACTACGAGCAGTACTTC,CASSLVASGRYYEQYF
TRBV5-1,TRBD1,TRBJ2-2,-,TGCGCCAGCAGGGACAGGACCCCTGAAGGGGAGCTGTTTTTT,CASRDRTPEGELFF
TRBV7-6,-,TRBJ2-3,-,TGTGCCAGCAGCTCAGCGCCCGGGATCCACTCTACGTCTGGCACAGATACGCAGTATTTT,CASSSAPGIHSTSGTDTQYF
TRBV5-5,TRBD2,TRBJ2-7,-,TGTGCCAGCAGCTTGGGAGTGGCGGGAGGAGGGGCCTACGAGCAGTACTTC,CASSLGVAGGGAYEQYF
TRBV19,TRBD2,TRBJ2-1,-,TGTGCCAGTAGTATCGCTGGCGGGAGGGCCGCTAATGAGCAGTTCTTC,CASSIAGGRAANEQFF
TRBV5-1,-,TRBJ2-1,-,TGCGCCAGCAGCCCCCCCGGACAGAGCTCCTACAATGAGCAGTTCTTC,CASSPPGQSSYNEQFF
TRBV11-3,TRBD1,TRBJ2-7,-,TGTGCCAGCAGCTTAGACGGGAGACAGGGGGACGACGAGCAGTACTTC,CASSLDGRQGDDEQYF
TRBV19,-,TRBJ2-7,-,TGTGCCAGTAGTAGAAGACTACAGAAATCCTACGAGCAGTACTTC,CASSRRLQKSYEQYF
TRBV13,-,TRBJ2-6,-,TGTGCCAGCAGCTCTAAAGCCGGGACTTACCGGACGGGGGCCAACGTCCTGACTTTC,CASSSKAGTYRTGANVLTF
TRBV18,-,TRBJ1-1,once,TGTGCCAGCTCGGGGGAGGGTGAAGCTTTCTTT,CASSGEGEAFF
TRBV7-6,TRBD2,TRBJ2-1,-,TGTGCCAGCAGCTTAGTTCCCCTTCTAGCGGGGGGACCGGGAGGGGAGCAGTTCTTC,CASSLVPLLAGGPGGEQFF
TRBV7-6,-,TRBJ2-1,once,TGTGCCAGCAGCCCTAATTACAATGAGCAGTTCTTC,CASSPNYNEQFF
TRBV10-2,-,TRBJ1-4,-,TGCGCCAGCAGTGAGGCAGATCGCCGAGGAAAACTGTTTTTT,CASSEADRRGKLFF
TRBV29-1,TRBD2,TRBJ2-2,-,TGCAGCGTTTCACTAGCGGGACCTGTCACCGGGGAGCTGTTTTTT,CSVSLAGPVTGELFF
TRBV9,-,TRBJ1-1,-,TGTGCCAGCAGCGTAGTTGGGGGCGGCACTGAAGCTTTCTTT,CASSVVGGGTEAFF
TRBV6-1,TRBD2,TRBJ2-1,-,TGTGCCAGCACCCGAAGGGAAGCGGGAGACCATGAGCAGTTCTTC,CASTRREAGDHEQFF
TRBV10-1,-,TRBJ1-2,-,TGCGCCAGCAGCAAGAACACCGGGACAAGTAACTATGGCTACACCTTC,CASSKNTGTSNYGYTF
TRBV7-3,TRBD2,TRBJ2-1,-,TGTGCCAGCAGCTCGTCCGGGACTAGCGGGAGGAATGAGCAGTTCTTC,CASSSSGTSGRNEQFF
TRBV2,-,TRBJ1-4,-,TGTGCCAGCAAATCGGGACAAACTAATGAAAAACTGTTTTTT,CASKSGQTNEKLFF
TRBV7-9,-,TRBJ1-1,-,TGTGCCAGCAGCAAAGAGTTAAATATGAACACTGAAGCTTTCTTT,CASSKELNMNTEAFF
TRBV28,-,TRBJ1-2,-,TGTGCCAGCAGCCGTCCTGTAGGGTCGGCAGGGGACTATGGCTACACCTTC,CASSRPVGSAGDYGYTF
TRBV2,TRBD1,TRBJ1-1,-,TGTGCCAGCAGAAGACAGGGATTAGGCACTGAAGCTTTCTTT,CASRRQGLGTEAFF
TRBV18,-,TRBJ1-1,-,TGTGCCAGCTCATTACAGGGTTACACTGAAGCTTTCTTT,CASSLQGYTEAFF
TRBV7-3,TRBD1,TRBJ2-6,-,TGTGCCAGCAGCCCCGGACAGGGCTATTCTGGGGCCAACGTCCTGACTTTC,CASSPGQGYSGANVLTF
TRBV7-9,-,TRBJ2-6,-,TGTGCCAGCAGCTCGGACAGAGACGGGGCCAACGTCCTGACTTTC,CASSSDRDGANVLTF
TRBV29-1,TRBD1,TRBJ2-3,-,TGCAGCGTTGGTGCAGGGGGCGTTAGTACAAATACGCAGTATTTT,CSVGAGGVSTNTQYF
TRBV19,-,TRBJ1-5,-,TGTGCCAGTAGTATATCCGGGACAAATAATCAGCCCCAGCATTTT,CASSISGTNNQPQHF
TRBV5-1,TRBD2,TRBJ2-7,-,TGCGCCAGCAGGCCCAGCGGGGGAAGCGAGCAGTACTTC,CASRPSGGSEQYF
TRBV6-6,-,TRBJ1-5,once,TGTGCCAGCGGCACTCAGGGCGACCAGCCCCAGCATTTT,CASGTQGDQPQHF
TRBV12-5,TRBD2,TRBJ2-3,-,TGTGCTAGTGGTTTGGTAATGGGGGGGAGTGGCACAGATACGCAGTATTTT,CASGLVMGGSGTDTQYF
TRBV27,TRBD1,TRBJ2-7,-,TGTGCCAGCAGTTCGGGACAGGGTTACTACGAGCAGTACTTC,CASSSGQGYYEQYF
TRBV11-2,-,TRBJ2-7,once,TGTGCCAGCAGCTTCCTGGACTTTTCCTACGAGCAGTACTTC,CASSFLDFSYEQYF
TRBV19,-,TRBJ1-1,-,TGTGCCAGTAGTATAGGGCAGGGAACGAACACTGAAGCTTTCTTT,CASSIGQGTNTEAFF
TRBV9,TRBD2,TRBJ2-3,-,TGTGCCAGCAGCGTAGGTAGGACTAGCGGGAACGCGAAGACAGATACGCAGTATTTT,CASSVGRTSGNAKTDTQYF
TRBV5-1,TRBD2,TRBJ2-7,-,TGCGCCAGCAGCTTGGCTAGGACTAGCGGGAGCCACGAGCAGTACTTC,CASSLARTSGSHEQYF